One T cell receptor (beta chain) is described in this entry. Its antigen remains unidentified. Base-call qualities are not available, and no considerably larger clone is one nucleotide away. Library prep was done by the immunoSEQ multiplex PCR assay. TCRdb's version of the immuneACCESS table is confined to in-frame rearrangements and falls short of the full clone set. An unresolved V gene accounts for under half of the shortfall where checked; the remainder is of unknown origin. Here the sample has about 120,000 clones; roughly 92% occur a single time. Around 2.5% of the sample belongs to the ten largest clones. This sample was taken from a study of control samples from healthy donors and cancer patients (dated by TCRdb to about 2020). CDR1 and CDR2 were assigned from the germline V gene as SGDLS and YYNGEE. V and J lose 5 bases and 0 bases, and a span of 13 bases separates them. There are 15 amino acids in the CDR3, from cysteine to phenylalanine inclusive. The DNA shown is the 45-base CDR3, in frame from base 1.

The sequenced material came from blood. The sequence links TRBV9 to TRBJ2-3; possibly the D gene is TRBD2, per 6 matching bases. This TCR derives from a man aged 25-40 years in good health. Here is the DNA: TGTGCCAGCAGTCTTAGCGGTCTTAGCACAGATACGCAGTATTTT. This yields the protein CASSLSGLSTDTQYF.